This T cell receptor (beta chain) was documented in a study of blood T cell repertoires in COVID-19. This CDR3 comprises 11 residues. Deletions cut 4 bases from V and 7 bases from J, with 7 bases between. The method was immunoSEQ multiplex PCR; TCRdb's version includes in-frame clones alone and lacks a portion of them. The sample lists 250,000 or so clones; approximately 88% were seen once. Sequencing was carried out using PBMCs or T cells enriched from blood (not recorded which). The chain recombines TRBV12-3 or TRBV12-4 with TRBJ1-2; no definite D call. This clonotype was obtained from a woman aged 40 to 50 who had been exposed to COVID-19. CDR3 coding DNA: TGTGCCAGCAGTTATCGGGGTGGCTACACCTTC. It specifies CASSYRGGYTF.